This paragraph covers one TCR beta chain sequence. The antigen is undetermined. This sample is drawn from a study of monozygotic twins with inflammatory bowel disease. The study, taken as a whole, reports: No single strong signal or clonotype associated with IBD was supported. Patient repertoires may carry noise from differing immunosuppressive treatments. Among IBD patients, fewer clonotypes were shared with others than among healthy twins, especially with disease activity.

TCRdb reprocessed the 5' RACE reads and reports one entry per CDR3 protein, with no DNA. The repertoire shows over 100,000 distinct CDR3 sequences; the top ten hold about an eighth. Without any T cell sorting, total RNA was isolated from whole blood. The receptor's source is a human donor with ulcerative colitis or Crohn's disease, or a healthy co-twin of an affected twin (not recorded which). Sequenced sample: blood.

CDR3 sequence reads: CASSPQGFGDNEQFF. The V gene is TRBV4-1, the J gene TRBJ2-1; with no DNA, the TCRdb D assignment of TRBD1 cannot be verified. The germline CDR1 and CDR2 sequences are MGHRA and YSYEKL. The CDR3 runs 15 residues.